Listed below are T cell receptor beta chains from one sample, sequenced in a study of chemoradiotherapy in HPV16-positive cancers. Measured with immunoSEQ multiplex PCR; TCRdb has only the in-frame clones, and not every one. Among around 23,000 clones listed, 80% to 90% were seen once. This material consisted of blood, taken from a patient who underwent chemoradiotherapy. These receptors were obtained from a human donor with HPV-associated anogenital cancer. Each CDR3 is given with its conserved first and last residue. D genes are given only for firm matches. Clone size, where shown, is once, few, many, or a class for clones that have expanded.

NA	TRBD2	TRBV5-6	TRBJ2-5	TGTGCCAGCAAATATGTGGGGGGGATCCAAGAGACCCAGTACTTC	CASKYVGGIQETQYF
NA	NA	TRBV19	TRBJ2-4	TGTGCCAGTAAGACGGGGGGCGGAGGCATTCAGTACTTC	CASKTGGGGIQYF
NA	TRBD1	TRBV6-5	TRBJ1-2	TGTGCCAGCAGTTACTTTCCGGACAGGGTGGGTGGCTACACCTTC	CASSYFPDRVGGYTF
NA	NA	TRBV14	TRBJ1-3	TGTGCCAGCAGCCAAGGCGGCGGAAACACCATATATTTT	CASSQGGGNTIYF
NA	NA	TRBV2	TRBJ2-5	TGTGCCAGCAGTGAAGGCCTACCGGGGGAAGAGACCCAGTACTTC	CASSEGLPGEETQYF
once	NA	TRBV9	TRBJ2-3	TGTGCCAGCAGCGTAAGTCTAAGCACAGATACGCAGTATTTT	CASSVSLSTDTQYF
few	TRBD1	TRBV29-1	TRBJ1-4	TGCAGCGTTGAAAACCCGGACAGGGGTGGTGAAAAACTGTTTTTT	CSVENPDRGGEKLFF
NA	TRBD2	TRBV9	TRBJ2-5	TGTGCCAGCAGCGCAACGGGACTAGCGGGGGCGCGCCAGTACTTC	CASSATGLAGARQYF
NA	TRBD2	TRBV5-6	TRBJ2-6	TGTGCCAGCAGCCCCGGGACTAGCGGGCCCCCTGGGGCCAACGTCCTGACTTTC	CASSPGTSGPPGANVLTF
NA	TRBD1	TRBV27	TRBJ1-2	TGTGCCAGCAGTTTAACAGGGGGGAATGGCTACACCTTC	CASSLTGGNGYTF
NA	NA	TRBV2	TRBJ1-4	TGTGCCAGCAGTGTATTTGAAAAACTGTTTTTT	CASSVFEKLFF
NA	NA	TRBV5-4	TRBJ1-6	TGTGCCAGCAGCGACCAGGGGAGGACGGGACCCCTCCACTTT	CASSDQGRTGPLHF
NA	NA	TRBV5-6	TRBJ1-1	TGTGCCAGCAGCGGTTGGGCTCCGGACACTGAAGCTTTCTTT	CASSGWAPDTEAFF
NA	NA	TRBV10-3	TRBJ2-3	TGTGCCATCAATTCGGGCACAGATACGCAGTATTTT	CAINSGTDTQYF
NA	NA	TRBV11-2	TRBJ2-3	TGTGCCAGCAGCTTGGACGCAACACATACGCAGTATTTT	CASSLDATHTQYF
NA	NA	TRBV14	TRBJ1-1	TGTGCCAGCAGCTCCAACCGAATCGAGAACACTGAAGCTTTCTTT	CASSSNRIENTEAFF
medium-sized	NA	TRBV29-1	TRBJ1-1	TGCAGCGTTGGGATGAGTGGGGGAGTAGCTTTCTTT	CSVGMSGGVAFF
NA	TRBD2	TRBV19	TRBJ2-7	TGTGCCAGTAGTCCGAGCGGGGGGGCATCCTACGAGCAGTACTTC	CASSPSGGASYEQYF
NA	TRBD2	TRBV30	TRBJ2-2	TGTGCCTGGGGGACTAGCGGGGCCGCGAACACCGGGGAGCTGTTTTTT	CAWGTSGAANTGELFF
NA	NA	TRBV29-1	TRBJ1-3	TGCAGCGCTGCATCTGGAAACACCATATATTTT	CSAASGNTIYF
once	NA	TRBV19	TRBJ2-7	TGTGCCAGTAGTCAACCGGCCGGACAAAGGAACGAGCAGTACTTC	CASSQPAGQRNEQYF
NA	NA	TRBV5-6	TRBJ2-3	TGTGCCAGCAGCTTGGTTGGGGATACGCAGTATTTT	CASSLVGDTQYF
NA	NA	TRBV27	TRBJ1-1	TGTGCCAGCAGTTTAACCTCAGGGGATAACACTGAAGCTTTCTTT	CASSLTSGDNTEAFF
NA	NA	TRBV30	TRBJ1-2	TGTGCCTGGATTAGGGACGCTGGTGGCTACACCTTC	CAWIRDAGGYTF
once	TRBD2	TRBV25-1	TRBJ2-1	TGTGCCAGCAGTGATCGACTAGCGGGGGAGCTCTACAATGAGCAGTTCTTC	CASSDRLAGELYNEQFF
NA	TRBD2	TRBV29-1	TRBJ2-5	TGCAGCGTTGTTCGGGGGGGGTATCTAGAGACCCAGTACTTC	CSVVRGGYLETQYF